This T cell receptor (beta chain) emerged from a study of cytomegalovirus exposure and HLA in healthy donors (dated by TCRdb to 2017 to 2019). Background on the whole study: According to an earlier analysis of a few hundred of the donors, about 170 million T cells yielded roughly 110 million unique TCR beta sequences and about 300 Gb of sequence data. Both class I and class II loci were covered by HLA typing, at four-digit resolution. Using immunosequencing, the study profiled T cell repertoires from around 680 subjects and related those repertoires to cytomegalovirus serostatus. The study combined high-throughput TCR immunosequencing, statistical association of individual TCRs with disease status, and machine learning to predict cytomegalovirus infection status. To decide whether each TCR beta V gene segment behaved as functional or pseudogenic, an earlier analysis of fewer than 750 of the donors relied on high-throughput TCR beta sequencing. All discovery cohort repertoires had been generated using a single sequencing platform. Alongside the repertoire data, information on donor age, sex, ethnicity and CMV serostatus was compiled. Of the 398 genotyped donors, more than 75% were placed in the genetic ancestry cluster associated with self-reported Caucasian donors. The number of donors typed differed by locus, with roughly 620-630 for A, B, C, DRB1 and DQB1, around 560 for DQA1, about 610 for DPA1, and around 460 for DPB1. On average, around 240,000 unique TCR beta nucleotide sequences were sequenced per donor among a few hundred genotyped donors of the cohort, with roughly 20% of those sequences being non-productive. The study was designed to test whether signatures of past pathogen exposure could be identified by cataloging public T cell receptors. To study patterns of TCR occurrence, a later analysis re-analyzed previously published TCR beta repertoires from 666 donors and added high-resolution HLA genotyping. The later analysis used no new phenotypic data to find candidate immune exposures, relying instead on TCR beta sequences and their occurrence across donors. An early release that covered about 640 HLA-typed donors contained about 300 gigabases of sequencing data and about 93 million unique TCR sequences. In addition to the first cohort of 666 subjects, a separate validation cohort of 120 different subjects was used. A later genetic analysis used genome-wide SNP genotypes for about 60% of the roughly 700 donors, treating that subset as a discovery cohort. Because of strong linkage in the cohort, five DR-DQ haplotypes were treated as single units for association and clustering.

The germline V gene yields MGHRA for CDR1 and YSYEKL for CDR2. Reading from cysteine to phenylalanine, the CDR3 counts 16 amino acids. Of all the DNA, just the CDR3 is kept, 48 bases in frame from base 1. Compared with germline, V lacks 5 bases and J lacks 7 bases; bases without a gene match: 14. Library preparation employed the immunoSEQ multiplex PCR assay. For the multiplex PCR, a mixture combining 60 forward primers for TCR Vbeta segments and 13 reverse primers for TCR Jbeta segments was used. Amplification of the CDR3 region of rearranged TCR beta genes was performed with a multiplex PCR assay on genomic DNA. On the Illumina HiSeq System, the amplified TCR beta libraries were sequenced as 87-base-pair reads. Regarding the original processing steps: A later analysis tallied about 77 million unique TCR beta chains across the 660 or so repertoires, and about 10 million of those chains were shared by two or more donors. To remove PCR and sequencing errors, raw reads were error-corrected and collapsed into unique sequences using a nearest-neighbor algorithm that merged closely related sequences. Alignment of CDR3 sequences to IMGT reference sequences was used to assign V, D and J gene segments. For a sequence to be retained, a match of at least six nucleotides to both a V gene segment and a J gene segment was required. A rearrangement counted as productive if the CDR3 had no stop codons and remained in frame with V and J, and every other rearrangement counted as non-productive. Following IMGT convention, CDR3 was defined as the stretch from the second conserved V-encoded cysteine to the conserved J-encoded phenylalanine. The earlier analysis of 587 of the donors excluded any sequence lacking an unambiguous match to a single V gene segment. An earlier analysis of a few hundred of the donors called V segments functional above 56.7% productive rearrangements and segregating when the between-donor standard deviation exceeded 5%. To diagnose cytomegalovirus status from the catalog of TCR beta chain sequences, a statistical classification framework was built. In a later analysis, TCR nucleotide sequences were compared against IMGT/GENE-DB human TR gene sequences so that V and J genes could be assigned. In a later analysis, CDR3 sequences and most-parsimonious VDJ recombination scenarios were assigned using the TCRdist pipeline. In a later analysis, each TCR beta chain was defined by its CDR3 amino acid sequence together with its V-gene family, and reads lacking a unique V-gene family were excluded. A later analysis removed 592 highly shared, low-generation-probability nucleotide sequences to deal with suspected cross-contamination and a sequencing artifact. For each public chain, a later analysis derived a clonal expansion index from normalized ranks of inferred template counts within each repertoire. In a later analysis, generation probabilities were computed with a VDJ recombination model fitted to out-of-frame rearrangements, and the resulting probabilities were checked against IGoR. A later analysis scored TCR-TCR, TCR-HLA and TCR-CMV co-occurrence with hypergeometric tests, applying a repertoire-size bias correction to TCR pairs. False discovery rates were estimated in a later analysis by permuting HLA or CMV assignments 20 times. A later analysis grouped co-occurring TCRs with DBSCAN, adding TCRdist sequence similarity when clustering within HLA-allele-positive subsets. Repertoires with fewer than 30,000 or more than 120,000 public chains, plus five repertoires with anomalous nucleotide sharing, were excluded from co-occurrence clustering. As stored in TCRdb, this immuneACCESS dataset retains in-frame rearrangements with V and J assigned. A fraction of the clones does not appear; measured against another copy, unresolved V genes explain less than half of the discrepancy, and the remainder lacks a known reason. V, J and clone size are those of that table, while D and trimming were read from the DNA. The sample has 140,000 to 150,000 clones on record, about 81% of them singletons. The top ten clones comprise 7% of the sample.

Broad study findings and their caveats: In a later genetic analysis, fewer N-insertions in productive TCRs were reported among donors in an Asian-associated ancestry cluster than the roughly 700-donor mean. Because some donors lacked HLA typing at each locus, the association tests relied only on the typed subset. The study gave a list of some 150 TCR beta chains associated with cytomegalovirus. Assigning TCR associations to individual alleles was difficult when HLA alleles, especially DR and DQ, strongly co-occurred. The only immune exposure information available for the cohort was CMV serostatus. The cohort was sequenced for TCR beta chains only, and without alpha or paired-chain data the features that could be detected were limited. Linkage disequilibrium might explain the correlated functional status among segregating V segments, but an unknown experimental factor could not be ruled out. The authors suggested that the approach could potentially be generalized to other disease states and immunological phenotypes. Because counts were too low, approximately 18 rarely observed V segments, including chromosome 9 orphons, were excluded from the earlier analysis of roughly 580 of the donors. Three of the identified cytomegalovirus-associated TCR beta chains were confirmed in vitro to be specific for cytomegalovirus antigens. Most TCR sequences were seen in very few donors, while some public TCRs were found in many individuals. In an earlier analysis of more than 500 of the donors, most TCR beta V segments appeared in productive rearrangements about 87% or about 30% of the time, broadly matching IMGT annotations. A cluster of highly shared sequence variants was judged likely to represent a technical artifact of the sequencing pipeline. Because the 87-base-pair reads could not distinguish some IMGT-functional V segments, including TRBV6-2 and TRBV6-3, those segments were excluded. In a later analysis, several top co-occurrence clusters were reported to appear linked to parvovirus B19, influenza, CMV and Epstein-Barr virus. A further reported finding was that TCR beta sequences accurately predicted the HLA-A and HLA-B alleles for most subjects in the first cohort. In both the original and validation cohorts, the classifier was reported to diagnose cytomegalovirus status with high specificity and sensitivity. In a later genetic analysis, a missense DCLRE1C variant was associated with V-gene and J-gene trimming of TCR beta chains, and the association was replicated in an independent cohort. In a later analysis, most CMV-associated TCR beta chains were found to appear HLA-restricted, with HLA associations seemingly driven largely by CMV exposure. In a later analysis, HLA-associated TCR beta chains showed more clonal expansion and lower generation probabilities than non-associated chains that were equally common. A later analysis associated 15,000 to 20,000 TCR beta sequences with specific HLA alleles at a false discovery rate of 0.05. A later analysis found that TCR association rates varied across HLA loci, with DRB1 alleles showing the most associated TCRs and HLA-C alleles the fewest. The presence/absence analyses assumed that sequencing depth was roughly uniform across donors, and that assumption may not be true.

As concerns this clone: What antigen it recognizes has not been identified. Base qualities are not recorded, but no much larger clone differs from it by a single base.

The cohort consisted of more than 650 healthy bone marrow donors. Cohort members were all nominally healthy when sampled, although unrecorded immune exposures were likely present. The donor was CMV seronegative and belonged to the group of 352 seronegative cohort members. Every donor gave a peripheral blood sample, and the peripheral blood mononuclear cells from that sample were used for TCR beta sequencing. Genomic DNA extraction from the blood cell samples was performed with the Qiagen DNeasy Blood Extraction Kit. This TCR came from a man aged 25 to 40 in good health and CMV-seronegative. The rearranged chain carries TRBV4-1 and TRBJ2-3; 8 bases in the middle match TRBD1. The sequenced sample consisted of PBMCs. At the DNA level, the sequence is TGCGCCAGCAGCGAAGCCGGGACAGGATCGCGTAATACGCAGTATTTT. This translates into CASSEAGTGSRNTQYF.